This is a list of T cell receptor beta chains from one sample in a study of blood T cell repertoires in COVID-19. Assay used: immunoSEQ multiplex PCR; TCRdb lists only in-frame clones, some missing. The sample records fewer than 200,000 clones, roughly four fifths being singletons. Sequencing was performed on PBMCs or T cells enriched from blood (not recorded which). The receptors come from a man aged 50 or older who had recovered from COVID-19. Both conserved end residues are part of each CDR3. Fields, in order: CDR3 DNA, CDR3 protein, clone size, J gene, D gene, V gene. The D gene is left open where the match is weak. Size tells how often a clone was seen (once, few, many) or the class of an expanded clone, and some rows leave it out.

cdr3_nt: TGTGCCAGCTCGGCAGCCCTAGCGGGGCCGGGGACCCAGTACTTC
cdr3_aa: CASSAALAGPGTQYF
clone_size: -
j_call: TRBJ2-5
d_call: TRBD2
v_call: TRBV18

cdr3_nt: TGTGCCAGCAGCCCGGGACAGGGGGTCGGCTATGGCTACACCTTC
cdr3_aa: CASSPGQGVGYGYTF
clone_size: once
j_call: TRBJ1-2
d_call: TRBD1
v_call: TRBV3-1/TRBV3-2

cdr3_nt: TGTGCCAGCAGCGCCGGAGGACCCTATGGCTACACCTTC
cdr3_aa: CASSAGGPYGYTF
clone_size: -
j_call: TRBJ1-2
d_call: -
v_call: TRBV27

cdr3_nt: TGTGCCAGTACTGAACAGGGGTATGGCTACACCTTC
cdr3_aa: CASTEQGYGYTF
clone_size: few
j_call: TRBJ1-2
d_call: TRBD1
v_call: TRBV19

cdr3_nt: TGTGCCAGTACTACGACAGGGCTTGGGGAAAAACTGTTTTTT
cdr3_aa: CASTTTGLGEKLFF
clone_size: few
j_call: TRBJ1-4
d_call: TRBD1
v_call: TRBV19

cdr3_nt: TGCGCCAGCAGCCAAGACCTGGCGGGGGAGACCCAGTACTTC
cdr3_aa: CASSQDLAGETQYF
clone_size: -
j_call: TRBJ2-5
d_call: -
v_call: TRBV4-3

cdr3_nt: TGTGCCAGCAGCCCAATTTGGACTAGCGGAGAGACCCAGTACTTC
cdr3_aa: CASSPIWTSGETQYF
clone_size: -
j_call: TRBJ2-5
d_call: TRBD2
v_call: TRBV7-2

cdr3_nt: TGTGCCAGTAACTCCAGGGGATTGGGACAGCCCCAGCATTTT
cdr3_aa: CASNSRGLGQPQHF
clone_size: few
j_call: TRBJ1-5
d_call: -
v_call: TRBV19

cdr3_nt: TGTGCCAGCAGCGTAGGCGACAGGCTGAACACTGAAGCTTTCTTT
cdr3_aa: CASSVGDRLNTEAFF
clone_size: -
j_call: TRBJ1-1
d_call: -
v_call: TRBV9

cdr3_nt: TGCGCCAGCAGCCGACAGGACGCCCTGGGTGGCTATGGCTACACCTTC
cdr3_aa: CASSRQDALGGYGYTF
clone_size: -
j_call: TRBJ1-2
d_call: -
v_call: TRBV5-1

cdr3_nt: TGTGCCAGCAGCTTAGGTCTGGGCGGGACTGAAGCTTTCTTT
cdr3_aa: CASSLGLGGTEAFF
clone_size: -
j_call: TRBJ1-1
d_call: -
v_call: TRBV7-8

cdr3_nt: TGCGCCAGCAGCCAAGCTCCGGGTGTGGAGCAGTACTTC
cdr3_aa: CASSQAPGVEQYF
clone_size: -
j_call: TRBJ2-7
d_call: -
v_call: TRBV4-1

cdr3_nt: TGTGCCAGTAGTAGAGACAGGGAGGGGAACACCGGGGAGCTGTTTTTT
cdr3_aa: CASSRDREGNTGELFF
clone_size: -
j_call: TRBJ2-2
d_call: -
v_call: TRBV19

cdr3_nt: TGTGCCAGCAGCTTAGTGGCGGCCCCCACTGAAGCTTTCTTT
cdr3_aa: CASSLVAAPTEAFF
clone_size: -
j_call: TRBJ1-1
d_call: -
v_call: TRBV7-9

cdr3_nt: TGTGCCAGCAGCGTAAAGGACAGGGTGAGAGACTATGGCTACACCTTC
cdr3_aa: CASSVKDRVRDYGYTF
clone_size: -
j_call: TRBJ1-2
d_call: TRBD1
v_call: TRBV5-4

cdr3_nt: TGTGCCAGTAGTATCAAGGAGACAGGGTGGGCTGAAAAACTGTTTTTT
cdr3_aa: CASSIKETGWAEKLFF
clone_size: -
j_call: TRBJ1-4
d_call: TRBD1
v_call: TRBV19

cdr3_nt: TGTGCCAGCTCAGCGACAGGGCCAGATACGCAGTATTTT
cdr3_aa: CASSATGPDTQYF
clone_size: -
j_call: TRBJ2-3
d_call: TRBD1
v_call: TRBV18

cdr3_nt: TGTGCCAGCAGTGGCCGGGTTAATAGCAATCAGCCCCAGCATTTT
cdr3_aa: CASSGRVNSNQPQHF
clone_size: few
j_call: TRBJ1-5
d_call: -
v_call: TRBV2

cdr3_nt: TGCGCCAGCAGCCGCGGGGGGACTGAAGCTTTCTTT
cdr3_aa: CASSRGGTEAFF
clone_size: -
j_call: TRBJ1-1
d_call: -
v_call: TRBV4-1

cdr3_nt: TGTGCCAGCAGCCTTCAGGGGATTGTTCGAGAGCAGTACTTC
cdr3_aa: CASSLQGIVREQYF
clone_size: -
j_call: TRBJ2-7
d_call: -
v_call: TRBV13

cdr3_nt: TGTGCCAGCAGCTTAGTTTCCTCGACGTTGGTCGGGGCTTTCTTT
cdr3_aa: CASSLVSSTLVGAFF
clone_size: -
j_call: TRBJ1-1
d_call: -
v_call: TRBV7-9

cdr3_nt: TGTGCCAGTAGTCACAGGGAATTGGAAGCTTTCTTT
cdr3_aa: CASSHRELEAFF
clone_size: -
j_call: TRBJ1-1
d_call: -
v_call: TRBV19

cdr3_nt: TGTGCCAGCAGCTTCGGGGGGGAGACCCAGTACTTC
cdr3_aa: CASSFGGETQYF
clone_size: -
j_call: TRBJ2-5
d_call: TRBD2
v_call: TRBV7-9

cdr3_nt: TGTGCCAGCAACGACGGGACACCGAAAGATACGCAGTATTTT
cdr3_aa: CASNDGTPKDTQYF
clone_size: -
j_call: TRBJ2-3
d_call: -
v_call: TRBV9